The entry below describes one T cell receptor (beta chain). This clone turned up a few times. It lacks a known antigen. One base away there is no much larger clone; base qualities are not given. CDR3 length: 14 amino acids, cysteine to phenylalanine. Only the CDR3 part of the read is kept: 42 bases, read in frame from the first base. This specimen belongs to a study of cytotoxic CD8 clonotypes in ibrutinib-treated CLL (dated by TCRdb to the early 2020s). Study-level background: In this cohort, 15 or so patients were treatment-naive and 11 to 12 were relapsed/refractory, while fewer than 18 had unmutated IGHV. Responses were partial in some 24 patients and complete in 2; after median approximately 5.5 years follow-up, roughly 14 stayed in remission and 12 progressed. The response samples were drawn at a median of roughly twelve months into treatment, with a range of roughly 6 to 40 months. On average, each sample had about 260,000 productive templates and almost 95,000 productive rearrangements. Of the 90 or so participants in the trial, about 25 had longitudinal samples available. Cryopreserved peripheral blood mononuclear cells were obtained before treatment, at response, and at either sustained remission or disease progression. Patients were still on ibrutinib when every remission and progressive disease sample was collected. What the research found in general, with its limitations: Public clonotypes were rare and either contracted or stayed stable during treatment, and the rise in clonality at ibrutinib response reflected the expansion of private clonotypes. Sampling times were not matched between sustained-remission and progressing patients, and lymph node repertoires were not studied. Baseline clonality was found to be higher than that of age-matched healthy donors and was strongly correlated with circulating CD8+ T-cell counts. At ibrutinib response clonality went up, during sustained remission it held steady, and at progression it dropped back toward baseline.

This sample's time point label indicates: approximately 2 years on ibrutinib. Approximately 2 micrograms of genomic DNA were extracted from cryopreserved PBMCs for TCR beta library preparation. Longitudinal blood samples from CLL patients on ibrutinib monotherapy underwent high-throughput TCR beta sequencing. The patients took part in an open-label, single-center phase 2 trial of ibrutinib monotherapy. A MiSeq instrument was used for deep resolution sequencing, which targeted depths ranging from 1 in 1 million up to 1 in 200,000 T cells, with coverage averaging 10x for each clonotype. The immunoSEQ hsTCRB Kit was used to generate TCR beta libraries. The authors' analysis ran thus. Data were analyzed with ImmunoSEQ Data Assistant and ImmunoSEQ Analyzer, with V, D and J genes assigned per IMGT definitions. Clonality was computed as one minus normalized Shannon entropy of productive rearrangement frequencies, ranging from 0 to 1. Only overrepresented clonotypes making up at least 0.05% of the repertoire of each patient were included in the public clonotype analysis. Some 13 age-matched healthy donor repertoires from immuneACCESS served as clonality controls. The table comes from immuneACCESS by way of TCRdb, which keeps in-frame sequences with V and J called. Part of the clones is missing from these tables; in studies checked, under half for an unresolved V gene and the rest for unknown reasons. For V, J and clone size, that table is used; D and trimming come from the DNA. Present in this sample are about 250,000 clones, 70% of which were seen just once. The ten largest clonotypes hold 15% to 19% of the sample.

The rearrangement combines TRBV21-1 with TRBJ2-1; TRBD2 is taken as the D call from the table, unchecked against the DNA. TRBV21-1 is assigned pseudogene status. The input for sequencing was PBMCs, taken after 24 months of ibrutinib treatment. This receptor was identified in a human donor with chronic lymphocytic leukemia. CDR3 loop: CASSKSTRTREQFF. The nucleotide sequence reads TGTGCCAGCAGCAAATCGACTAGGACACGTGAGCAGTTCTTC.